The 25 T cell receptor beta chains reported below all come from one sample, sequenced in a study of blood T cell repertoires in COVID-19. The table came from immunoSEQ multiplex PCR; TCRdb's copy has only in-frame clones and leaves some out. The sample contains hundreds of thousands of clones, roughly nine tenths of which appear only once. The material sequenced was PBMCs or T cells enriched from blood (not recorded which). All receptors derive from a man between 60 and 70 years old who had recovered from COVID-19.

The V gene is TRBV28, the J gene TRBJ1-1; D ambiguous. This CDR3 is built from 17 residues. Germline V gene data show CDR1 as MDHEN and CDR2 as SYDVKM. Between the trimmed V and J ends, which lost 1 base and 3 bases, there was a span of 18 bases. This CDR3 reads CASSLSREAAGYTEAFF. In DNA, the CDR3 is TGTGCCAGCAGTTTATCTAGAGAGGCCGCCGGGTACACTGAAGCTTTCTTT.

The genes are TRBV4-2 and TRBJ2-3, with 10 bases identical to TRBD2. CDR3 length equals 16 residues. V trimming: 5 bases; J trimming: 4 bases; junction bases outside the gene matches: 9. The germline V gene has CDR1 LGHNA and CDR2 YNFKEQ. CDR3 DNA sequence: TGTGCCAGCAGCGATGAAGCGGGAGGGGAGGCAGATACGCAGTATTTT. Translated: CASSDEAGGEADTQYF.

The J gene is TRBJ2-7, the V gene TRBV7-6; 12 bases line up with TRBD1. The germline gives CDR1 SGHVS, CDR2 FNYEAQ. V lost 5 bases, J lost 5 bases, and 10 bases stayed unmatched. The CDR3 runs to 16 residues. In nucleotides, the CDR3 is TGTGCCAGCAGCCACCAGGCCGGGACAGGGGGCGACGAGCAGTACTTC. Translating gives CASSHQAGTGGDEQYF.

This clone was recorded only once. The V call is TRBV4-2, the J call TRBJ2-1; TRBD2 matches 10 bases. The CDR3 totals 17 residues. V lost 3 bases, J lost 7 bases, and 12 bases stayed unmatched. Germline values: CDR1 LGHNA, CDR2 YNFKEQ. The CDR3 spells CASSHWEGLAGVNEQFF. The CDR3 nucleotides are TGTGCCAGCAGCCATTGGGAGGGGCTAGCGGGAGTAAATGAGCAGTTCTTC.

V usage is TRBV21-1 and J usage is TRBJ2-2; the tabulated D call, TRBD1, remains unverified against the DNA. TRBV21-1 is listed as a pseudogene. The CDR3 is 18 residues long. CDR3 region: CASSSGEAGTGNTGELFF. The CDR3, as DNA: TGTGCCAGCAGCTCGGGGGAGGCCGGGACAGGGAACACCGGGGAGCTGTTTTTT.

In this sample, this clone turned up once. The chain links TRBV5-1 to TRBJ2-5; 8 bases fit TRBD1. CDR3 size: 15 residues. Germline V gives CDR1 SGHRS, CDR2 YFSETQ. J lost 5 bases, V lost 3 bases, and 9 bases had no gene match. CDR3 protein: CASSSSNRGIETQYF. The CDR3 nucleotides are TGCGCCAGCAGCTCTAGCAACAGGGGGATTGAGACCCAGTACTTC.

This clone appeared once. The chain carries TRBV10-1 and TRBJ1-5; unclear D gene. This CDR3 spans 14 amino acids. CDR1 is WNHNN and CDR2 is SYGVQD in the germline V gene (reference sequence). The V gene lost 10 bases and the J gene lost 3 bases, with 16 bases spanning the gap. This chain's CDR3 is CATFTKQNNQPQHF. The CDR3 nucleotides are TGCGCCACCTTCACGAAACAGAACAATCAGCCCCAGCATTTT.

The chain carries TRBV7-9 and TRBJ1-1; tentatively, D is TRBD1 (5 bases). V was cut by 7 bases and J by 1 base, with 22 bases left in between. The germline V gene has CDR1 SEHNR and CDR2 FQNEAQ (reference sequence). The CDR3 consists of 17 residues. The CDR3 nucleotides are TGTGCCAGCACTAGTAAGAGGTGGCAGGGAAGGAACACTGAAGCTTTCTTT. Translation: CASTSKRWQGRNTEAFF.

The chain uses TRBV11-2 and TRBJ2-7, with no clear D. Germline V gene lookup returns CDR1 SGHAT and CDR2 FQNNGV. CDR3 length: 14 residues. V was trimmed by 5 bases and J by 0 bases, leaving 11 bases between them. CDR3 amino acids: CASSAFRSSYEQYF. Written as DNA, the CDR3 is TGTGCCAGCAGCGCCTTTAGGAGCTCCTACGAGCAGTACTTC.

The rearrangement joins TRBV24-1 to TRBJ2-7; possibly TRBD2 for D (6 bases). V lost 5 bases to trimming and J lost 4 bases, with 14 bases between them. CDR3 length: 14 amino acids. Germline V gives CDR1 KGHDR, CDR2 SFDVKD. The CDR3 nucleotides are TGTGCCACCAGTGCCCTTGGGGCGGGGTACGAGCAGTACTTC. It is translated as CATSALGAGYEQYF.

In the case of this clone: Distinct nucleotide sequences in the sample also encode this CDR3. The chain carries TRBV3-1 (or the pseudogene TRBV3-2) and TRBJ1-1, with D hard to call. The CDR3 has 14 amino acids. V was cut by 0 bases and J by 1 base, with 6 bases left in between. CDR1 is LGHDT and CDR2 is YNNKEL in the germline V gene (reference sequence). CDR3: CASSQEPGNTEAFF. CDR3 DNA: TGTGCCAGCAGCCAAGAACCGGGGAACACTGAAGCTTTCTTT.

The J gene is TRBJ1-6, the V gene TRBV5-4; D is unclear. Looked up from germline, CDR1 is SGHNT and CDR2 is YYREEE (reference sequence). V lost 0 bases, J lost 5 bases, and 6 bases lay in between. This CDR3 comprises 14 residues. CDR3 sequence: CASSLGYNNSPLHF. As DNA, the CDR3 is TGTGCCAGCAGCTTGGGCTATAATAATTCACCCCTCCACTTT.

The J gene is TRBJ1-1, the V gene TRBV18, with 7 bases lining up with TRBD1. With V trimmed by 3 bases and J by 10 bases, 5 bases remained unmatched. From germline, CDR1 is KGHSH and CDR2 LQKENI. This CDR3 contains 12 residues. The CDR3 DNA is TGTGCCAGCTCACCCGACAGGGTGGTAGCTTTCTTT. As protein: CASSPDRVVAFF.

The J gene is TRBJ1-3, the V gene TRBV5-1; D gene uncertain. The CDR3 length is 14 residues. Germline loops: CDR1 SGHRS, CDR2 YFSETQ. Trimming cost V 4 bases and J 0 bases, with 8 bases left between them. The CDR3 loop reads CASSPTSSGNTIYF. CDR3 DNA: TGCGCCAGCAGCCCGACAAGCTCTGGAAACACCATATATTTT.

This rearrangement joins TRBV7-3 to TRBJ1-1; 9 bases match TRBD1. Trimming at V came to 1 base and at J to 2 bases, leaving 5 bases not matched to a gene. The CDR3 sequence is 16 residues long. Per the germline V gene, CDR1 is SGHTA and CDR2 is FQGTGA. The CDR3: CASSLKGTGRNTEAFF. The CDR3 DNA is TGTGCCAGCAGCTTAAAGGGGACAGGGAGAAACACTGAAGCTTTCTTT.

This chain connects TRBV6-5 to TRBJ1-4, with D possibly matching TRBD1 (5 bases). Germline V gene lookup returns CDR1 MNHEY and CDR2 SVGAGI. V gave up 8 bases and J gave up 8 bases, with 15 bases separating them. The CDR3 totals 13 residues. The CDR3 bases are TGTGCCAGCGGAACGTACGGGGGGGAAAAACTGTTTTTT. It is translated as CASGTYGGEKLFF.

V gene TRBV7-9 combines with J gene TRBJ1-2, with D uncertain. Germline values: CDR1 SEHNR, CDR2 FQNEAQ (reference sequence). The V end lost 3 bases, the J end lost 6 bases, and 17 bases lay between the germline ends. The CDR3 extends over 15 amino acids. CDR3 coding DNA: TGTGCCAGCAGCTTGACTACAGCCTACAGTCATGGCTACACCTTC. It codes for CASSLTTAYSHGYTF.

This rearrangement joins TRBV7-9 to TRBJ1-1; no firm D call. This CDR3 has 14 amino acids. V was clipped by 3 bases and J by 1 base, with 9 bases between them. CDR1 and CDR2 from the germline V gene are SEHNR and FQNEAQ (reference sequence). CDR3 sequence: CASSFWFGNTEAFF. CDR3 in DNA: TGTGCCAGCAGCTTCTGGTTCGGGAACACTGAAGCTTTCTTT.

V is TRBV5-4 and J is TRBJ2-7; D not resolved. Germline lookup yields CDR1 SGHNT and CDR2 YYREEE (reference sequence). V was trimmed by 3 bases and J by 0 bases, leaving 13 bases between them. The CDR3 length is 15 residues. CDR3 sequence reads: CASSSDNNPSYEQYF. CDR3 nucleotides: TGTGCCAGCAGCTCAGACAACAACCCCTCCTACGAGCAGTACTTC. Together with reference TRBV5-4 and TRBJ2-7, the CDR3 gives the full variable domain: ETGVTQSPTHLIKTRGQQVTLRCSSQSGHNTVSWYQQALGQGPQFIFQYYREEENGRGNFPPRFSGLQFPNYSSELNVNALELDDSALYLCASSSDNNPSYEQYFGPGTRLTVT.

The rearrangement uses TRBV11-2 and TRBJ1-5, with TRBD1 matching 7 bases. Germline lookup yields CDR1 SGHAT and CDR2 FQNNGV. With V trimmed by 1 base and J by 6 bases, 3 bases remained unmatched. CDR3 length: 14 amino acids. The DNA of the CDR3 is TGTGCCAGCAGCTTAGCACAGGGGTTTCAGCCCCAGCATTTT. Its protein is CASSLAQGFQPQHF.

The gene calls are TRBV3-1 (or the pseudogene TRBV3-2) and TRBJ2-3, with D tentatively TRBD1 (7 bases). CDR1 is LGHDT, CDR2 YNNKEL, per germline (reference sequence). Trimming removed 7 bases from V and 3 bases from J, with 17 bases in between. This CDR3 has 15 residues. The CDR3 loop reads CASTGRRGLTDTQYF. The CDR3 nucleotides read TGTGCCAGCACCGGACGGAGGGGGCTTACAGATACGCAGTATTTT.

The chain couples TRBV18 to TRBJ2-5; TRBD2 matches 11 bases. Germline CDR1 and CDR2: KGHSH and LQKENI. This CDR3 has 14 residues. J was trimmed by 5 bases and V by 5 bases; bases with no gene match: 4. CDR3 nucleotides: TGTGCCAGCTCATCGGCTAGCGGGGGGGAGACCCAGTACTTC. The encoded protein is CASSSASGGETQYF.

This chain's CDR3 is CASSAKKYERGTEAFF. Here the CDR3 DNA reads TGTGCCAGCAGCGCCAAAAAATACGAACGGGGCACTGAAGCTTTCTTT. The rearrangement links TRBV13 to TRBJ1-1, with unresolved D. The CDR3 sequence is 16 residues long. Germline V gene data show CDR1 as PRHDT and CDR2 as FYEKMQ (reference sequence). Between the trimmed V and J ends, which lost 5 bases and 4 bases, there was a span of 20 bases.

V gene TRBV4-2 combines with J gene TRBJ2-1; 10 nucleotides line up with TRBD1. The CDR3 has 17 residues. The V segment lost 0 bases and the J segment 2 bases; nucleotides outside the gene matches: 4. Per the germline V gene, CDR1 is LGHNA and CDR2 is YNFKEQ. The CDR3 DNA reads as TGTGCCAGCAGCCAAGAACTGACAGGGGGCCCCTACAATGAGCAGTTCTTC. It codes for CASSQELTGGPYNEQFF.

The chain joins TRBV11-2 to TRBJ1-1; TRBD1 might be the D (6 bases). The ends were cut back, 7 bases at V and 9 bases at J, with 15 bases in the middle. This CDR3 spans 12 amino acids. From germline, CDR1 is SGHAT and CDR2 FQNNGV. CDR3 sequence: CASTPRDIQAFF. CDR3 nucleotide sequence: TGTGCCAGCACCCCCCGGGACATACAAGCTTTCTTT. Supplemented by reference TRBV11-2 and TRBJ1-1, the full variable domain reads EAGVAQSPRYKIIEKRQSVAFWCNPISGHATLYWYQQILGQGPKLLIQFQNNGVVDDSQLPKDRFSAERLKGVDSTLKIQPAKLEDSAVYLCASTPRDIQAFFGQGTRLTVV.